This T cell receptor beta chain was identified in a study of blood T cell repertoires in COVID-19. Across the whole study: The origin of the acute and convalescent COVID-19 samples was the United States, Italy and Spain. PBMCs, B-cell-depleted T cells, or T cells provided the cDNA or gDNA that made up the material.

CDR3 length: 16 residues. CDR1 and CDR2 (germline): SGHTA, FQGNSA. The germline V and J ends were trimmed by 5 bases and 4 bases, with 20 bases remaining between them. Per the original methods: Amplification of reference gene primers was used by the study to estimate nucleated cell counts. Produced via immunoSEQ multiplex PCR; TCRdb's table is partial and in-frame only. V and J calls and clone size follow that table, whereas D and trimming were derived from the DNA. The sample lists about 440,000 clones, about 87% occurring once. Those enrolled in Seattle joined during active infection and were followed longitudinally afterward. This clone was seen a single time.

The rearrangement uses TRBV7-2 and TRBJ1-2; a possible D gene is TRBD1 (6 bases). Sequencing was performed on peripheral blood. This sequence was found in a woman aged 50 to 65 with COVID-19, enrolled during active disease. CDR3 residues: CASSLRTVSPSYGYTF. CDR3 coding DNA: TGTGCCAGCAGCCTCCGGACAGTCTCTCCATCCTATGGCTACACCTTC.